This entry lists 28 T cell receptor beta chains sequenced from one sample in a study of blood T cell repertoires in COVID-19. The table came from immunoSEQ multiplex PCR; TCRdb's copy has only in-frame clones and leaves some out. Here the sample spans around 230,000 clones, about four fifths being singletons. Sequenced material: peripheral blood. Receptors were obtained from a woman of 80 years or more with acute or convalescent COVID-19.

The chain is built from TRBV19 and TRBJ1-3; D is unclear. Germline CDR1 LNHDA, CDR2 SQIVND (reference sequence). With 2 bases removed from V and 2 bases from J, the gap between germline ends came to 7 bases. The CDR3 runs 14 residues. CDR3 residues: CASSISGPGNTIYF. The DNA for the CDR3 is TGTGCCAGTAGTATAAGCGGCCCTGGAAACACCATATATTTT.

The CDR3 DNA is TGTGCCAGCAGCTTGGGCCTAGCGGACAATGAGCAGTTCTTC. Residues: CASSLGLADNEQFF. This chain joins TRBV7-3 and TRBJ2-1; 7 positions match TRBD2. Germline CDR1 reads SGHTA; CDR2 reads FQGTGA. Trimming took 3 bases from V and 5 from J; bases not matched to a gene: 4. The CDR3 runs 14 residues.

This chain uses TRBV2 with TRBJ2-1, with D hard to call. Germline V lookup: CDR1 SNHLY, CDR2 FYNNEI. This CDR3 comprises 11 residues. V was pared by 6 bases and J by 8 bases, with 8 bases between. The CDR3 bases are TGTGCCAGCAGCCTATTAGATGAGCAGTTCTTC. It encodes CASSLLDEQFF.

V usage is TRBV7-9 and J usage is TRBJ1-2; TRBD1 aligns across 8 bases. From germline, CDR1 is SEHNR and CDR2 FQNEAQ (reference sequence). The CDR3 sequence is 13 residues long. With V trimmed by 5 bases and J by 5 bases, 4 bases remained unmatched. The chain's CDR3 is CASSPGTGYGYTF. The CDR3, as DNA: TGTGCCAGCAGCCCCGGGACAGGATATGGCTACACCTTC. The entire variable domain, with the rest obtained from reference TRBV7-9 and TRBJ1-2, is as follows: DTGVSQNPRHKITKRGQNVTFRCDPISEHNRLYWYRQTLGQGPEFLTYFQNEAQLEKSRLLSDRFSAERPKGSFSTLEIQRTEQGDSAMYLCASSPGTGYGYTFGSGTRLTVV.

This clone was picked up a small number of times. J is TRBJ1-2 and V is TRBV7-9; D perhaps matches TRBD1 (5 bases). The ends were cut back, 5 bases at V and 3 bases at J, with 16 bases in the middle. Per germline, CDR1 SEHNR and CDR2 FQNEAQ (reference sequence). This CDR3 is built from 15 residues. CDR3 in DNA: TGTGCCAGCAGCCCTGGATGGGGCCAGGACTATGGCTACACCTTC. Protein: CASSPGWGQDYGYTF.

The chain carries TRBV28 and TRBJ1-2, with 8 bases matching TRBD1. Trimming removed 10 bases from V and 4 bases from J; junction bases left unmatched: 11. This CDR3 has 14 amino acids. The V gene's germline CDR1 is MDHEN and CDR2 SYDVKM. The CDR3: CANRLQGASYGYTF. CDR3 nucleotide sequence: TGTGCCAACAGGCTCCAGGGGGCGTCCTATGGCTACACCTTC.

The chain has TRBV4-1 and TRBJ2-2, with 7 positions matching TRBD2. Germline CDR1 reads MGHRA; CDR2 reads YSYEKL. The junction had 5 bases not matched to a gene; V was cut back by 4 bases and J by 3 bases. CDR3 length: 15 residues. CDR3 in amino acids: CASSRAGVDTGELFF. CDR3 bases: TGCGCCAGCAGCCGGGCGGGGGTTGACACCGGGGAGCTGTTTTTT.

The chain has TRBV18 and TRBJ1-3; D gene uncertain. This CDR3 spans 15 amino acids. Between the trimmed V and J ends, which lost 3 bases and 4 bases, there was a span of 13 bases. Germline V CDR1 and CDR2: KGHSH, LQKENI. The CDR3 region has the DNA TGTGCCAGCTCACCGGCGGGTCTAGGCGGAAACACCATATATTTT. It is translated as CASSPAGLGGNTIYF.

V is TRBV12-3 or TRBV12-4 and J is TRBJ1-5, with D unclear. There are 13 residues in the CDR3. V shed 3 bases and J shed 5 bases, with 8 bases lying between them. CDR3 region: CASSFSMDQPQHF. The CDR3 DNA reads TGTGCCAGCAGTTTCAGTATGGATCAGCCCCAGCATTTT.

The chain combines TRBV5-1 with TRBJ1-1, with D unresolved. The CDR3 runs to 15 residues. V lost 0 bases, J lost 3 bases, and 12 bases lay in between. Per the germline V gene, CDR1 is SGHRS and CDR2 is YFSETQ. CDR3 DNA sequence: TGCGCCAGCAGCTTGGAGTCGATCGGGTACACTGAAGCTTTCTTT. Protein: CASSLESIGYTEAFF.

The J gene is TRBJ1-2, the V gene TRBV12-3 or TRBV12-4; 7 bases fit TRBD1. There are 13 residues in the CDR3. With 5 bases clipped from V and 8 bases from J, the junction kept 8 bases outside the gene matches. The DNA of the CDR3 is TGTGCCAGCAGTCCACGGACAGGCCGGGGCTACACCTTC. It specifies CASSPRTGRGYTF.

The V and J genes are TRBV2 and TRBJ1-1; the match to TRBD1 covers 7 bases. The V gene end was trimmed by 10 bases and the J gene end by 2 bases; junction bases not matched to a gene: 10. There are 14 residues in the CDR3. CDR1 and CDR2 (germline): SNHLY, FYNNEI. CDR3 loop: CATYRGPGNTEAFF. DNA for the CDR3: TGTGCCACCTACAGGGGCCCCGGCAACACTGAAGCTTTCTTT.

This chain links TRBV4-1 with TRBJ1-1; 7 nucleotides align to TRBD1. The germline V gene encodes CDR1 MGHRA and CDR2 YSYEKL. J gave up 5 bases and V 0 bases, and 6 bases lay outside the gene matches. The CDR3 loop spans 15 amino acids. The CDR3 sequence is CASSQEGGRRTEAFF. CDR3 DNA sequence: TGCGCCAGCAGCCAAGAAGGGGGCCGGAGGACTGAAGCTTTCTTT.

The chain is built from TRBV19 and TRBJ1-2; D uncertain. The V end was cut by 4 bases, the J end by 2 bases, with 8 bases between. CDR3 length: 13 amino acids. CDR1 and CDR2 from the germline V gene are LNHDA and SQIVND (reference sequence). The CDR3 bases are TGTGCCAGTAGTAGTAGTTGGAACTATGGCTACACCTTC. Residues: CASSSSWNYGYTF.

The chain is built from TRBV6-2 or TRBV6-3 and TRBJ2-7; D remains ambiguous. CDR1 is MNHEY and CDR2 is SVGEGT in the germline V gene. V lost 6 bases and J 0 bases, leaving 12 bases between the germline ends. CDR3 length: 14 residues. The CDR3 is CASSAPTGSYEQYF. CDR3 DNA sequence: TGTGCCAGCAGCGCGCCCACTGGCTCCTACGAGCAGTACTTC.

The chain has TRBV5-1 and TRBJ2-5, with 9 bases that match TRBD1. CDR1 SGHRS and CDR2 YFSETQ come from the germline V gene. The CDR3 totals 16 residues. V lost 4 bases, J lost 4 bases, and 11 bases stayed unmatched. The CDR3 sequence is CASSLSPGQGRETQYF. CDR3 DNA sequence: TGCGCCAGCAGCCTGTCTCCGGGACAGGGCCGAGAGACCCAGTACTTC.

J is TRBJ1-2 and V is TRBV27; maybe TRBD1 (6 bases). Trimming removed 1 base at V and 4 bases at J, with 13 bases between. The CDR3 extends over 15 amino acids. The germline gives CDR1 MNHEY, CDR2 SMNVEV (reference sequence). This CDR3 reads CASSLFRGAVYGYTF. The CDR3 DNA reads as TGTGCCAGCAGTTTATTCCGGGGGGCGGTCTATGGCTACACCTTC.

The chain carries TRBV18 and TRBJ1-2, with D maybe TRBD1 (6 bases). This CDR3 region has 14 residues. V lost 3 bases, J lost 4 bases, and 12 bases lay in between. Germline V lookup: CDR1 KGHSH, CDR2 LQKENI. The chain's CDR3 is CASSPGQQTYGYTF. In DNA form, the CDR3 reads TGTGCCAGCTCACCGGGACAACAAACCTATGGCTACACCTTC.

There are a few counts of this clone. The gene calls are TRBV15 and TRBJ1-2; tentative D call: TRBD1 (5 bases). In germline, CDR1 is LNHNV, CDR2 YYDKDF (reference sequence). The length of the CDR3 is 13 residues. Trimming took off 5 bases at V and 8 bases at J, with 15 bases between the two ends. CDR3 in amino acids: CATSPGGGRGYTF. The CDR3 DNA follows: TGTGCCACCAGCCCTGGGGGGGGGAGGGGCTACACCTTC.

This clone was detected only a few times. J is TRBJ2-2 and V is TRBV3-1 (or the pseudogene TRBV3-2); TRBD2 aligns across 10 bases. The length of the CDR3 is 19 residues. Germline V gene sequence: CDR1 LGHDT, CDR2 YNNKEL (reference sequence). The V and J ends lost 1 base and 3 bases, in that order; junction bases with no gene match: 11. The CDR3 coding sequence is TGTGCCAGCAGCCAAGTTTACCCAGCGGGGGGGCCACACACCGGGGAGCTGTTTTTT. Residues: CASSQVYPAGGPHTGELFF.

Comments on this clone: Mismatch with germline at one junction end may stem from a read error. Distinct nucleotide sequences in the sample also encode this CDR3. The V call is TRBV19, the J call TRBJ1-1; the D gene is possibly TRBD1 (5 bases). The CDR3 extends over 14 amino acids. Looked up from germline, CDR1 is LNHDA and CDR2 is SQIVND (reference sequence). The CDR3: CASSPGGSNTEAFF. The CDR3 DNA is TGTGCTAGTAGCCCCGGGGGGAGTAACACTGAAGCTTTCTTT.

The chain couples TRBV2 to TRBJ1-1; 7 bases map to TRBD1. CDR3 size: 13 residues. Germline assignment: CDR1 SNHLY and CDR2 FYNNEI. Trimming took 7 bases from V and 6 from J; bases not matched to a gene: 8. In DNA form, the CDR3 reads TGTGCCAGCACAGCAGGGGGAGCCTCTGAAGCTTTCTTT. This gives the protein CASTAGGASEAFF. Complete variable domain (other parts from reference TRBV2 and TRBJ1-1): EPEVTQTPSHQVTQMGQEVILRCVPISNHLYFYWYRQILGQKVEFLVSFYNNEISEKSEIFDDQFSVERPDGSNFTLKIRSTKLEDSAMYFCASTAGGASEAFFGQGTRLTVV.

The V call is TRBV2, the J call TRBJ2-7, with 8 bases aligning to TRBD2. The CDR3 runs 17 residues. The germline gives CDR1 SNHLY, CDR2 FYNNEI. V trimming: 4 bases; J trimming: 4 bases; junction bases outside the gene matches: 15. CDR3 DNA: TGTGCCAGCAGTGGGAGGGGAAGCGGGGGCCTTTCTTACGAGCAGTACTTC. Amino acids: CASSGRGSGGLSYEQYF.

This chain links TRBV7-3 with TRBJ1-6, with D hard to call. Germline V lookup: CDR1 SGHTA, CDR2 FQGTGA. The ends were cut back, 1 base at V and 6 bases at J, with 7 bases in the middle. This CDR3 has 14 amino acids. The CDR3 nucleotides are TGTGCCAGCAGCTTAAGTGTCAGTAATTCACCCCTCCACTTT. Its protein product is CASSLSVSNSPLHF.

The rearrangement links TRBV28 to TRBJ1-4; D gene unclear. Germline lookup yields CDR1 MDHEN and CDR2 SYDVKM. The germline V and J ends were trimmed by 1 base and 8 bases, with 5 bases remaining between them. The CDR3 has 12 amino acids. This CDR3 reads CASSLYGEKLFF. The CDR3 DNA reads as TGTGCCAGCAGTTTATATGGCGAAAAACTGTTTTTT.

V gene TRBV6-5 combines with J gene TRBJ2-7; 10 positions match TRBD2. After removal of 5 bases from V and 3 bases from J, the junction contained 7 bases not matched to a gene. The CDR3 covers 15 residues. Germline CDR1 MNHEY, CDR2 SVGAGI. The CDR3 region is CASSTGSGGNYEQYF. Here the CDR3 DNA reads TGTGCCAGCAGTACGGGTAGCGGGGGGAACTACGAGCAGTACTTC.

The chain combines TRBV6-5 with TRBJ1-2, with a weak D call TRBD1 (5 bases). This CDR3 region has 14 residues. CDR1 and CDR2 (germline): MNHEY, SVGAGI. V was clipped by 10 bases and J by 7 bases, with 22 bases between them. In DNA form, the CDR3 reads TGTGCCACCTACTACCCTCCCCAGGGAAGTGGCTACACCTTC. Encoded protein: CATYYPPQGSGYTF.

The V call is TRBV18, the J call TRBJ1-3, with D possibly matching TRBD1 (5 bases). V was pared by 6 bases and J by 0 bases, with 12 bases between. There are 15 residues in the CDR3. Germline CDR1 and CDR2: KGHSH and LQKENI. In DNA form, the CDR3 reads TGTGCCAGCTCTTTGGGGCAGGGCTCTGGAAACACCATATATTTT. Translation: CASSLGQGSGNTIYF.